Reported below is one TCR beta chain. This entry is derived from a study of blood T cell repertoires in COVID-19. Study details: Italy, Spain and the United States were the sources of the convalescent and acute COVID-19 samples. PBMCs, B-cell-depleted T cells, or T cells were the source of the cDNA or gDNA that made up the material.

The CDR3 runs to 12 residues. Germline lookup yields CDR1 SNHLY and CDR2 FYNNEI. V was trimmed by 5 bases and J by 8 bases, leaving 12 bases between them. In the source study's methods: Scientists estimated how many nucleated cells there were by amplifying reference gene primers. Measured with immunoSEQ multiplex PCR; TCRdb has only the in-frame clones, and not every one. The V and J calls and clone size were taken over from that table, and D and trimming were inferred from the DNA. The table lists 250,000 to 350,000 clones, 70% to 85% of them singletons. Patients in Seattle were enrolled during active infection, then followed longitudinally.

The TCR originated in a human donor with COVID-19, enrolled during active disease. The donor label of this sample is uncertain. The chain joins TRBV2 to TRBJ1-2; D uncertain. Sequencing was carried out using peripheral blood. The CDR3 reads CASSPTRTGYTF. The CDR3 coding sequence is TGTGCCAGCAGTCCCACACGCACGGGCTACACCTTC.